The 5 T cell receptor beta chains listed next were all sequenced from one sample in a study of cytomegalovirus exposure and HLA in healthy donors. The study ran its PCR with 60 Vbeta and 13 Jbeta primers. TCRdb's table, derived via immunoSEQ multiplex PCR, lists solely in-frame clones and lacks some. Among roughly 110,000 clones listed, 75% to 80% were seen once. The material sequenced was PBMCs. These receptors were taken from a woman in her 40s in good health and CMV-seropositive.

The chain links TRBV15 to TRBJ2-2; no reliable D call. The CDR3 runs 14 residues. V lost 0 bases to trimming and J lost 3 bases, with 5 bases between them. Per germline, CDR1 LNHNV and CDR2 YYDKDF (reference sequence). The CDR3 here is CATSRDPYTGELFF. CDR3 nucleotide sequence: TGTGCCACCAGCAGAGACCCCTACACCGGGGAGCTGTTTTTT.

This clone has more than one count but fewer than ten. The rearrangement uses TRBV30 and TRBJ1-1; a weak D match, TRBD1 (5 bases). Trimming cost V 2 bases and J 1 base, with 11 bases left between them. The germline gives CDR1 GTSNPN, CDR2 SVGIG (reference sequence). The CDR3 length is 14 residues. The CDR3 DNA is TGTGCCTGGAGTCGGGGGTTGGGGAACACTGAAGCTTTCTTT. It translates to CAWSRGLGNTEAFF.

The genes are TRBV21-1 and TRBJ1-4. TRBV21-1 is a listed pseudogene. This CDR3 contains 19 residues. The CDR3 nucleotides read TGTGCCAGCAGCAAAGAGGGTTGTGAGGGGAGGAACGGGGGTGAAAAACTGTTTTTT. It yields the protein CASSKEGCEGRNGGEKLFF.

The sample holds a few counts of this clone. The chain links TRBV10-3 to TRBJ2-3, with 11 bases aligning to TRBD2. Germline V lookup: CDR1 ENHRY, CDR2 SYGVKD. Losses at the gene ends were 6 bases for V and 2 bases for J; bases not matched to a gene: 7. This CDR3 spans 16 amino acids. The CDR3 is CAISPMTSGDTDTQYF. Written as DNA, the CDR3 is TGTGCCATCAGCCCTATGACTAGCGGGGACACAGATACGCAGTATTTT.

This clone is a singleton in its sample. The genes are TRBV30 and TRBJ1-4; maybe TRBD1 (6 bases). The CDR3 extends over 14 amino acids. V was shortened by 3 bases and J by 3 bases, with 11 bases between the two germline ends. CDR1 is GTSNPN, CDR2 SVGIG, per germline (reference sequence). The DNA of the CDR3 is TGTGCCTGGAGCTTGGGGGCTCCTAATGAAAAACTGTTTTTT. Residues: CAWSLGAPNEKLFF.